This TCR beta chain was retrieved from a study of T cell clonotyping in hematopoietic cell transplantation. Trimming pared 8 bases from V and 1 base from J, leaving 17 bases between. The CDR3 extends over 15 amino acids. Germline V lookup: CDR1 SEHNR, CDR2 FQNEAQ (reference sequence). Here immunoSEQ multiplex PCR was the method, and the copy in TCRdb shows in-frame clones only, minus some. The table has about 11,000 clones, around half seen once; the top ten hold approximately 9%. The chain recombines TRBV7-9 with TRBJ1-1; D remains unclear. This clonotype originated in a male patient aged 45-60 years who had an allogeneic stem cell transplant from an unrelated donor, so the T cells may come from the graft donor. Some clones in this sample may be carry-over from other donors' samples. Material: PBMCs, obtained 30 days after allogeneic stem cell transplant. The CDR3 sequence is CASSQGPGRNTEAFF. CDR3 nucleotides: TGTGCCAGCTCCCAAGGGCCAGGCCGGAACACTGAAGCTTTCTTT. The full variable domain, rest sourced from reference TRBV7-9 and TRBJ1-1, is DTGVSQNPRHKITKRGQNVTFRCDPISEHNRLYWYRQTLGQGPEFLTYFQNEAQLEKSRLLSDRFSAERPKGSFSTLEIQRTEQGDSAMYLCASSQGPGRNTEAFFGQGTRLTVV.